The rows below give T cell receptor beta chains drawn from one sample of a study of PD-L1 blockade in urothelial cancer. Sequencing was performed with immunoSEQ multiplex PCR; in TCRdb, only in-frame clones are kept and a portion is missing. The top ten hold roughly 8% of the sample, which has over 70,000 clones, approximately 82% seen once. The source was PBMCs, collected around atezolizumab (anti-PD-L1) treatment. The receptors stem from a man in his 70s with urothelial cancer. CDR3s include the opening cysteine and the closing phenylalanine or tryptophan. A D gene is named only where the DNA matches it firmly. The listing skips clone size in some rows; elsewhere it reads once, few, many or a size class.

clone_size j_call d_call v_call cdr3_aa cdr3_nt
once TRBJ1-2 TRBD1 TRBV5-4 CASSSGQGQNYGYTF TGTGCCAGCAGCTCAGGACAGGGGCAAAACTATGGCTACACCTTC
- TRBJ1-1 TRBD1 TRBV5-1 CASSPNFGTGGNSKAEAFF TGCGCCAGCAGCCCTAACTTTGGGACAGGGGGAAACAGTAAGGCTGAAGCTTTCTTT
- TRBJ2-3 TRBD2 TRBV7-2 CASSSGTSGSIVDTQYF TGTGCCAGCAGCTCCGGGACTAGCGGGAGTATTGTAGATACGCAGTATTTT
- TRBJ2-1 - TRBV7-2 CASSLLQGEGEQFF TGTGCCAGCAGCTTACTTCAGGGTGAAGGTGAGCAGTTCTTC
few TRBJ1-5 TRBD1 TRBV2 CASRGTGVNQPQHF TGTGCCAGCAGGGGGACAGGGGTCAATCAGCCCCAGCATTTT
- TRBJ1-6 TRBD1 TRBV4-1 CASSQSRDRNNSPLHF TGCGCCAGCAGCCAATCCCGGGACAGGAATAATTCACCCCTCCACTTT
- TRBJ2-3 TRBD2 TRBV11-1 CASRGGEGRRWTQYF TGTGCCAGCAGAGGTGGGGAGGGCCGGAGGTGGACGCAGTATTTT
- TRBJ2-1 TRBD2 TRBV15 CATSRGTSGKGNEQFF TGTGCCACCAGCAGAGGCACCAGCGGGAAGGGGAATGAGCAGTTCTTC
few TRBJ1-5 - TRBV5-4 CASSTDSNQPQHF TGTGCCAGCAGCACAGATAGCAATCAGCCCCAGCATTTT
- TRBJ2-3 - TRBV19 CASSISPPSVSAGIVKDTQYF TGTGCCAGTAGTATTTCGCCCCCTAGCGTTAGCGCCGGAATTGTCAAGGATACGCAGTATTTT
- TRBJ2-1 TRBD1 TRBV20-1 CSAKTGVEQFF TGCAGTGCTAAGACAGGGGTTGAGCAGTTCTTC
- TRBJ2-1 TRBD2 TRBV15 CATSRGAGINNEQFF TGTGCCACCAGCAGAGGAGCGGGAATTAACAATGAGCAGTTCTTC
- TRBJ2-2 TRBD2 TRBV4-3 CASSQDSTSGRADTGELFF TGCGCCAGCAGCCAAGATTCGACTAGCGGGAGGGCAGACACCGGGGAGCTGTTTTTT
- TRBJ2-2 TRBD1 TRBV7-2 CASSLVARGRTGELFF TGTGCCAGCAGCTTAGTGGCCAGGGGGCGCACCGGGGAGCTGTTTTTT
- TRBJ1-4 - TRBV18 CASSPEGSEKLFF TGTGCCAGCTCCCCGGAGGGAAGTGAAAAACTGTTTTTT
- TRBJ1-1 - TRBV7-2 CASSPIHRNTEAFF TGTGCCAGCAGCCCAATCCATAGGAACACTGAAGCTTTCTTT
- TRBJ2-1 TRBD2 TRBV27 CASSPSGGASNEQFF TGTGCCAGCAGTCCCTCGGGGGGTGCAAGCAATGAGCAGTTCTTC
- TRBJ2-2 - TRBV7-9 CASSLSPGDTGELFF TGTGCCAGCAGCTTAAGCCCGGGAGACACCGGGGAGCTGTTTTTT
- TRBJ2-7 TRBD1 TRBV19 CASSKGGTGVLYEQYF TGTGCCAGTAGTAAGGGGGGGACAGGGGTCCTCTACGAGCAGTACTTC
- TRBJ1-4 - TRBV4-2 CASSQEPETTNEKLFF TGTGCCAGCAGCCAAGAACCGGAGACAACTAATGAAAAACTGTTTTTT
- TRBJ1-2 - TRBV21-1 CASSMIPGQGCGYTF TGTGCCAGCAGCATGATTCCGGGACAGGGGTGTGGCTACACCTTC
few TRBJ2-3 TRBD2 TRBV11-3 CASGTSGSTDTQYF TGTGCCAGCGGGACTAGCGGAAGCACAGATACGCAGTATTTT
- TRBJ2-7 TRBD1 TRBV27 CASSPTGGEQYF TGTGCCAGCAGCCCTACAGGGGGCGAGCAGTACTTC
- TRBJ2-7 - TRBV6-1 CASSEVGGRHEQYF TGTGCCAGCAGTGAAGTGGGGGGGCGCCACGAGCAGTACTTC
- TRBJ2-7 - TRBV27 CASRNAGRGYEQYF TGTGCCAGCCGCAACGCGGGACGGGGTTACGAGCAGTACTTC
- TRBJ1-3 - TRBV30 CAWSVKKGAGNTIYF TGTGCCTGGAGTGTCAAGAAGGGGGCTGGAAACACCATATATTTT
- TRBJ2-3 TRBD2 TRBV7-8 CASSQAGGPGDTQYF TGTGCCAGCAGCCAAGCGGGGGGGCCGGGAGATACGCAGTATTTT
- TRBJ2-3 - TRBV7-8 CASTQSTDTQYF TGTGCCAGCACCCAAAGCACAGATACGCAGTATTTT
once TRBJ1-5 - TRBV21-1 CASSPGQGGQPQHF TGTGCCAGCAGCCCGGGACAGGGGGGACAGCCCCAGCATTTT
- TRBJ2-5 TRBD1 TRBV15 CATRTGSETQYF TGTGCCACGAGGACAGGGTCGGAGACCCAGTACTTC
- TRBJ2-2 - TRBV5-1 CASSPAPHTGELFF TGCGCCAGCAGCCCCGCGCCCCACACCGGGGAGCTGTTTTTT
- TRBJ1-5 - TRBV6-5 CASSLAHSNQPQHF TGCGCCAGCAGTTTAGCCCACAGCAATCAGCCCCAGCATTTT
- TRBJ2-5 - TRBV5-4 CASSSTQEPGVETQYF TGTGCCAGCAGCAGCACACAGGAGCCGGGTGTGGAGACCCAGTACTTC
- TRBJ1-4 - TRBV18 CASSLEQERLFF TGTGCCAGCTCACTGGAGCAAGAGCGCCTGTTTTTT
- TRBJ2-7 TRBD1 TRBV19 CASSMGGQGTYEQYF TGTGCCAGTAGTATGGGGGGACAGGGGACCTACGAGCAGTACTTC
- TRBJ1-1 - TRBV5-1 CASSPSRVNTEAFF TGCGCCAGCAGCCCTTCTCGAGTGAACACTGAAGCTTTCTTT
- TRBJ2-1 - TRBV2 CASSENPSSYNEQFF TGTGCCAGCAGTGAAAACCCTAGCTCCTACAATGAGCAGTTCTTC
- TRBJ2-5 - TRBV7-2 CASSPTAQTETQYF TGTGCCAGCAGCCCGACGGCACAGACGGAGACCCAGTACTTC
few TRBJ1-1 - TRBV7-8 CASSPEVNTEAFF TGTGCCAGCAGCCCAGAAGTCAACACTGAAGCTTTCTTT
once TRBJ2-7 - TRBV21-1 CASSPRNGQVGEQYF TGTGCCAGCAGCCCTAGAAACGGACAGGTCGGCGAGCAGTACTTC
- TRBJ2-7 TRBD1 TRBV5-6 CASSGDRDLYEQYF TGTGCCAGCAGCGGTGACAGGGATCTCTACGAGCAGTACTTC
medium-sized TRBJ1-1 TRBD1 TRBV9 CASSAWTGPSTEAFF TGTGCCAGCAGCGCGTGGACAGGGCCCAGCACTGAAGCTTTCTTT
once TRBJ1-2 TRBD1 TRBV19 CASSTSLTGVWGYTF TGTGCCAGTAGTACTAGTCTTACAGGGGTTTGGGGCTACACCTTC
- TRBJ1-1 - TRBV7-3 CASSLGATNTEAFF TGTGCCAGCAGCCTAGGGGCGACCAACACTGAAGCTTTCTTT
- TRBJ1-1 - TRBV28 CASSLQGGREEAFF TGTGCCAGCAGTTTACAAGGGGGGCGGGAGGAAGCTTTCTTT
few TRBJ1-1 - TRBV6-1 CASSIQGNTEAFF TGTGCCAGCAGTATACAGGGGAACACTGAAGCTTTCTTT
- TRBJ2-1 TRBD1 TRBV6-6 CASSPGQGGHEQFF TGTGCCAGCAGCCCCGGACAGGGCGGCCATGAGCAGTTCTTC